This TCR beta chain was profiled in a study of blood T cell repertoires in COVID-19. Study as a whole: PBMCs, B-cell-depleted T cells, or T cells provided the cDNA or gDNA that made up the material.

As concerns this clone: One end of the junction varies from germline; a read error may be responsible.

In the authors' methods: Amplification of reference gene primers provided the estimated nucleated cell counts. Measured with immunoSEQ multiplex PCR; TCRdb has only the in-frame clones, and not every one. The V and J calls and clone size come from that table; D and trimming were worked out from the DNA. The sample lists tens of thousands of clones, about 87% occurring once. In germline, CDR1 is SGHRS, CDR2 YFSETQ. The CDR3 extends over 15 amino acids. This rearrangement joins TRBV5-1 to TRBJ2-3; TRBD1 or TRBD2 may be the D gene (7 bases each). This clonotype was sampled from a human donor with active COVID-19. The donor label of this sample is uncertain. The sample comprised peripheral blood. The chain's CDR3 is CASSLDRRETDTQYF. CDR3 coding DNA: TGCGCCAGCAGTTTGGACAGGCGGGAGACAGATACGCAGTATTTT.